The sequence of this TCR beta chain was determined in a study of blood T cell repertoires in COVID-19. The germline CDR1 and CDR2 sequences are SGHAT and FQNNGV. CDR3 length equals 15 residues. The germline V and J ends were trimmed by 1 base and 2 bases, with 10 bases remaining between them. This table comes from immunoSEQ multiplex PCR, and its TCRdb copy is limited to in-frame clones, with some not included. The repertoire consists of roughly 280,000 clones, with roughly nine tenths occurring once and the leading ten covering approximately 3%. Sequencing was performed on PBMCs or T cells enriched from blood (not recorded which). The chain combines TRBV11-2 with TRBJ2-3; TRBD2 might be the D (5 bases). This sequence originates from a woman in her forties or fifties who had recovered from COVID-19. This CDR3 is CASSLAPGYTDTQYF. Here the CDR3 DNA reads TGTGCCAGCAGCTTAGCCCCGGGATACACAGATACGCAGTATTTT.